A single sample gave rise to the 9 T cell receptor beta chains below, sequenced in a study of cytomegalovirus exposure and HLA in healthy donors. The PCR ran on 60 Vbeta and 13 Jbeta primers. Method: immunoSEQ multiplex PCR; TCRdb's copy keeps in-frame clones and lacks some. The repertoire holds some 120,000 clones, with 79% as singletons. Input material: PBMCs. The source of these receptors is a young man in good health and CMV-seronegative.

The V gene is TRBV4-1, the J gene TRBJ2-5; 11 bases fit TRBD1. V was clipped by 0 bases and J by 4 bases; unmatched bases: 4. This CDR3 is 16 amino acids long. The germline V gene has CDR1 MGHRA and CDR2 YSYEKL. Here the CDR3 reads CASSQDSGTGGETQYF. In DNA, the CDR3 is TGCGCCAGCAGCCAAGATTCCGGGACAGGGGGAGAGACCCAGTACTTC.

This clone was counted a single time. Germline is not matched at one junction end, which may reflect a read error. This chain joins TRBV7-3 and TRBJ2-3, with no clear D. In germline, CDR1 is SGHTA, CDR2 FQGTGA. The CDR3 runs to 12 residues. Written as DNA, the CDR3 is TGTGCCAGCAGCTCGAACACAGATGCGCAGTATTTT. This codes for CASSSNTDAQYF.

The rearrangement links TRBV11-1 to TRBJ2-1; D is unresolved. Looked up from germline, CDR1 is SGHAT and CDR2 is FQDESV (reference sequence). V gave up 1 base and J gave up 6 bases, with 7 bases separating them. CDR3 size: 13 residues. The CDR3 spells CASSLVRFNEQFF. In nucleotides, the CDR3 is TGTGCCAGCAGCTTAGTCCGGTTCAATGAGCAGTTCTTC.

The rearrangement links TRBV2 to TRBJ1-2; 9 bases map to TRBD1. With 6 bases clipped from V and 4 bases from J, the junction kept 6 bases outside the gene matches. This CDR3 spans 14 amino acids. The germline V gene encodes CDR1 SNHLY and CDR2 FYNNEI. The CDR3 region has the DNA TGTGCCAGCAGGGGGACAGGGATCCGCTATGGCTACACCTTC. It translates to CASRGTGIRYGYTF. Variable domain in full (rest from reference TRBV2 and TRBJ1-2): EPEVTQTPSHQVTQMGQEVILRCVPISNHLYFYWYRQILGQKVEFLVSFYNNEISEKSEIFDDQFSVERPDGSNFTLKIRSTKLEDSAMYFCASRGTGIRYGYTFGSGTRLTVV.

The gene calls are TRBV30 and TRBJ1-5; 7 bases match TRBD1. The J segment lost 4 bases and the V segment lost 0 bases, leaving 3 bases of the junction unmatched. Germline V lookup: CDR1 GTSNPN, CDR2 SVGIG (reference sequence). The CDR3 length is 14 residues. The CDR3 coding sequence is TGTGCCTGGAGTGTTTTACAGGGGAATCAGCCCCAGCATTTT. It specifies CAWSVLQGNQPQHF. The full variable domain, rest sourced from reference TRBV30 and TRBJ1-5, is SQTIHQWPATLVQPVGSPLSLECTVEGTSNPNLYWYRQAAGRGLQLLFYSVGIGQISSEVPQNLSASRPQDRQFILSSKKLLLSDSGFYLCAWSVLQGNQPQHFGDGTRLSIL.

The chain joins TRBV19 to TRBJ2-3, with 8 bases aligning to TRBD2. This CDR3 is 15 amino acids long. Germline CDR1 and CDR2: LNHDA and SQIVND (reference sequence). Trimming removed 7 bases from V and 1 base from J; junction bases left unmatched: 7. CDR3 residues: CASTSTSAGTDTQYF. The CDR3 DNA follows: TGTGCCAGTACCTCGACTAGCGCGGGCACAGATACGCAGTATTTT.

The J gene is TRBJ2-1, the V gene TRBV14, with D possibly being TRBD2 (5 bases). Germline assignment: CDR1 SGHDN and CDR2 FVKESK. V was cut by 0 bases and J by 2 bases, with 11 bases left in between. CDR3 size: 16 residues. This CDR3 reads CASSQDNKRPYNEQFF. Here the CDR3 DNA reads TGTGCCAGCAGCCAAGATAACAAGCGGCCCTACAATGAGCAGTTCTTC.

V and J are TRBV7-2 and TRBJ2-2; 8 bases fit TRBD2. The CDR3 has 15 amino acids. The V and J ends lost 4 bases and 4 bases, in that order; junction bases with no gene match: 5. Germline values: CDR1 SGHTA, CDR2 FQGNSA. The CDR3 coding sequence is TGTGCCAGCAGCTCACTAGCGGCTGCCACCGGGGAGCTGTTTTTT. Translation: CASSSLAAATGELFF.

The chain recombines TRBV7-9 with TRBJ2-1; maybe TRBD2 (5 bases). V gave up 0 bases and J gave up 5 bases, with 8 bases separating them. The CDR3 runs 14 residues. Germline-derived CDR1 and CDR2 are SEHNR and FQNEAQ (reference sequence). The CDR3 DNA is TGTGCCAGCAGCTTAGCCAGCGGTAACAATGAGCAGTTCTTC. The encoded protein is CASSLASGNNEQFF.